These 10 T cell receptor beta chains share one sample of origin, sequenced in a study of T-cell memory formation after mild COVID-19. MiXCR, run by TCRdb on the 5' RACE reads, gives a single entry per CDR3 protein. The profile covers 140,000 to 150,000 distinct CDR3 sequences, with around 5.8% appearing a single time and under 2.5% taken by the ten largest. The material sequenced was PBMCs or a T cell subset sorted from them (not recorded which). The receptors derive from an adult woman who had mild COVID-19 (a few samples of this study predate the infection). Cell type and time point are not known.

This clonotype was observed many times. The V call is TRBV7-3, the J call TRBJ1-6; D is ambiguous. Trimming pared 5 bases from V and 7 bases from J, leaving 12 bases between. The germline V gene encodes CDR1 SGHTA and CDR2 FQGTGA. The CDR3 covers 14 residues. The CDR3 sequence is CASSMGSPNSPLHF. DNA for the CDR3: TGTGCCAGCAGCATGGGAAGTCCGAATTCACCCCTCCACTTT. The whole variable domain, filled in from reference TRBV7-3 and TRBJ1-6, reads GAGVSQTPSNKVTEKGKYVELRCDPISGHTALYWYRQSLGQGPEFLIYFQGTGAADDSGLPNDRFFAVRPEGSVSTLKIQRTERGDSAVYLCASSMGSPNSPLHFGNGTRLTVT.

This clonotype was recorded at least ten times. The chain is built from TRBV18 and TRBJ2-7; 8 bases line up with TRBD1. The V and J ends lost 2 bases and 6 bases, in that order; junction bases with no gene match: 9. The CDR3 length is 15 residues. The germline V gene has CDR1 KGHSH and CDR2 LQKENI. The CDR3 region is CASSPGRGRISEQYF. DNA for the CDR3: TGTGCCAGCTCACCAGGCAGGGGGCGAATTAGCGAGCAGTACTTC.

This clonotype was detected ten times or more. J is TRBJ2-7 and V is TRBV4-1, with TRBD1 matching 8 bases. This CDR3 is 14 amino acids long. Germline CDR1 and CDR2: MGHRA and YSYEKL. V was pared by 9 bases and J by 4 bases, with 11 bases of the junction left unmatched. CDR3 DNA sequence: TGCGCCAGGAAGTACGGGACAGGACCTTACGAGCAGTACTTC. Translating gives CARKYGTGPYEQYF.

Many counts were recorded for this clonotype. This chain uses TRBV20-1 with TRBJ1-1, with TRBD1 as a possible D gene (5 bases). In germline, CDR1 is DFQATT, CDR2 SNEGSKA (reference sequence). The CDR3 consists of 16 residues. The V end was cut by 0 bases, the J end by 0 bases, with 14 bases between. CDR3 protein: CSARDLRTLLNTEAFF. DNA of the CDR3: TGCAGTGCTAGAGATCTCCGGACACTTTTGAACACTGAAGCTTTCTTT.

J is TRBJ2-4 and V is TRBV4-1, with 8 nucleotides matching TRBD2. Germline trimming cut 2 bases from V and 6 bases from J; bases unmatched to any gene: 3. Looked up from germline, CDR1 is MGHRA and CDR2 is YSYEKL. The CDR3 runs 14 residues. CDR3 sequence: CASSQRLARNIQYF. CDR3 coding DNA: TGCGCCAGCAGCCAACGACTAGCGAGAAACATTCAGTACTTC.

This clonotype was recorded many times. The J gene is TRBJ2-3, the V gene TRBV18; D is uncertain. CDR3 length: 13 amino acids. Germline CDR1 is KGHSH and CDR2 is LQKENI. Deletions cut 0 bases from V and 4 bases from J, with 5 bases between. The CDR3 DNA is TGTGCCAGCTCACCACCCATGTCAGATACGCAGTATTTT. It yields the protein CASSPPMSDTQYF.

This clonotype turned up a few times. The CDR3 protein is CASRRRGNSGLSTDTQYF. In DNA, the CDR3 is TGCGCCAGCCGCCGCCGGGGAAATAGCGGACTTAGCACAGATACGCAGTATTTT. This chain joins TRBV5-1 and TRBJ2-3; D may be TRBD2 (6 bases). Trimming removed 7 bases at V and 0 bases at J, with 24 bases between. Germline CDR1 reads SGHRS; CDR2 reads YFSETQ. There are 18 residues in the CDR3.

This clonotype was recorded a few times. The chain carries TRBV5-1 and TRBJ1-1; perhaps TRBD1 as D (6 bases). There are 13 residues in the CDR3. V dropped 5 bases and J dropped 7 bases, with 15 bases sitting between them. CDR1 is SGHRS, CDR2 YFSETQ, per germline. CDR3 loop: CASRQQGWGEAFF. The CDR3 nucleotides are TGCGCCAGCAGGCAACAGGGTTGGGGTGAAGCTTTCTTT.

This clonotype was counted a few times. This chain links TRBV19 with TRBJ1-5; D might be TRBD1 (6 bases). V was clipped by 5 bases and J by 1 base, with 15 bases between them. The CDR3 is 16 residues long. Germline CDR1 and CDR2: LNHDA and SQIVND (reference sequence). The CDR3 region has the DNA TGTGCCAGTAGTTCCTTGGGGGGGCAGAGCAATCAGCCCCAGCATTTT. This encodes CASSSLGGQSNQPQHF.

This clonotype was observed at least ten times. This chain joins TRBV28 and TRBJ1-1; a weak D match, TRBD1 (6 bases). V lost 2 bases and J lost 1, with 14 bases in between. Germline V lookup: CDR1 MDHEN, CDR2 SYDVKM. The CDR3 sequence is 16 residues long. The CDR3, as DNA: TGTGCCAGCAGTTTAGAGGCAGGGGATTGGAACACTGAAGCTTTCTTT. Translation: CASSLEAGDWNTEAFF. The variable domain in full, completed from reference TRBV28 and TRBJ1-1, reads DVKVTQSSRYLVKRTGEKVFLECVQDMDHENMFWYRQDPGLGLRLIYFSYDVKMKEKGDIPEGYSVSREKKERFSLILESASTNQTSMYLCASSLEAGDWNTEAFFGQGTRLTVV.